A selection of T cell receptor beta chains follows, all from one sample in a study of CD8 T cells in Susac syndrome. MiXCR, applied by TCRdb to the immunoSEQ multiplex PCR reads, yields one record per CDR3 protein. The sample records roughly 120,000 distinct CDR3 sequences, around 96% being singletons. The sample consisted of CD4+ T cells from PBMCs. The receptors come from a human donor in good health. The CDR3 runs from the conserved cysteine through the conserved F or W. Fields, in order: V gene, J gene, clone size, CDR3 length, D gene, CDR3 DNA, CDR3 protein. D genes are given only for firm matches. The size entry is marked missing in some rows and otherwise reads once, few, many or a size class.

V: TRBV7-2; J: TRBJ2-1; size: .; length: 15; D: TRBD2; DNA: TGTGCCAGCAGCCTGGGGACTAGCGTTTACAATGAGCAGTTCTTC; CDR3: CASSLGTSVYNEQFF
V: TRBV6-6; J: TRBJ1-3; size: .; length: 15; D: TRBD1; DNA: TGTGCCAGCAGTTACTCGGACAGGGAAGGAAACACCATATATTTT; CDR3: CASSYSDREGNTIYF
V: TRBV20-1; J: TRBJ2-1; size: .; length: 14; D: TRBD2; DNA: TGCAGTGCCCTCAGCGGGAGGGGGTACAATGAGCAGTTCTTC; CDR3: CSALSGRGYNEQFF
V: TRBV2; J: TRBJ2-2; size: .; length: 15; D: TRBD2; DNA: TGTGCCAGCAGTGGCGCGGGGGGAAACACCGGGGAGCTGTTTTTT; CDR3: CASSGAGGNTGELFF
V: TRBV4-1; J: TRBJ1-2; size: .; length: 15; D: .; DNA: TGCGCCAGCAGCCAAGAGGGCCGTGACGGGGATGGCTACACCTTC; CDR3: CASSQEGRDGDGYTF
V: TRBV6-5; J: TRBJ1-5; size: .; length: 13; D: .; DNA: TGTGCCAGCAGTTACCGTGAGGATCAGCCCCAGCATTTT; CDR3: CASSYREDQPQHF
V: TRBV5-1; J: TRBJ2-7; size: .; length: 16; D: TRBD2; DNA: TGCGCCAGCAGCTTGGGTCATAGCGGGAGGATCGACGAGCAGTACTTC; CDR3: CASSLGHSGRIDEQYF
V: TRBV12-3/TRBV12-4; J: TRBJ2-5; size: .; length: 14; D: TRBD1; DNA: TGTGCCAGCAGTCCCTCGGACAGGGGGAAGACCCAGTACTTC; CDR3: CASSPSDRGKTQYF
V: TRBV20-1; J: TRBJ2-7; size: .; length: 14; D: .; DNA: TGCAGTGCTAGCCCGACGGCGCGTAACTACGAGCAGTACTTC; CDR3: CSASPTARNYEQYF
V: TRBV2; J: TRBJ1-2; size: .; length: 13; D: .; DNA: TGTGCCAGCAGTGAGGTGGCCAACTATGGCTACACCTTC; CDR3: CASSEVANYGYTF
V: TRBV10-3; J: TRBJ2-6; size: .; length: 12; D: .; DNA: TGTGCCATCATGTCTGGGGCCAACGTCCTGACTTTC; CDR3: CAIMSGANVLTF
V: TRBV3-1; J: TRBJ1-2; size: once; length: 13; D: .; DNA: TGTGCCAGCAGCCAAGAGGTGTTCTATGGCTACACCTTC; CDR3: CASSQEVFYGYTF
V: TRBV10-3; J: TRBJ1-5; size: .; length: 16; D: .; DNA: TGTGCCATCAGTGAGTCGGTCGGCCATAGCAATCAGCCCCAGCATTTT; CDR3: CAISESVGHSNQPQHF
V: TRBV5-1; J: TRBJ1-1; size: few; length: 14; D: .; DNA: TGTGCCAGCAGCCTGGTGGGGGGCAACACTGAAGCTTTCTTT; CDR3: CASSLVGGNTEAFF
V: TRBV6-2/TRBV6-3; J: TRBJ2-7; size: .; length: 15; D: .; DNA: TGTGCCATTGGGGATGCGGGATGGAGCTCCTACGAGCAGTACTTC; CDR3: CAIGDAGWSSYEQYF
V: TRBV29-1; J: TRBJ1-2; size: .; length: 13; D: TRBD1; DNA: TGCAGCGTTGAATGGGGACAGCGCTATGGCTACACCTTC; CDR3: CSVEWGQRYGYTF
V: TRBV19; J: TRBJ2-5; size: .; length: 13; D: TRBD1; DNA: TGTGCCAGTAGTAGGGGACAGCAAGAGACCCAGTACTTC; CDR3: CASSRGQQETQYF
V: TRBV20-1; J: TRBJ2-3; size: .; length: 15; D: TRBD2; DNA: TGCAGTGCTAGTAGAAGCGGGATTCTCCCAGATACGCAGTATTTT; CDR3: CSASRSGILPDTQYF
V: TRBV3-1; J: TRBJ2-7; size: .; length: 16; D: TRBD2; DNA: TGTGCCAGCAGCCAAGATCCTACGGGAGGGGCCCACGAGCAGTACTTC; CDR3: CASSQDPTGGAHEQYF
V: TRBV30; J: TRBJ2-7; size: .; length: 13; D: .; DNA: TGTGCCTGGAGACCGGCGGGGGCGTACGAGCAGTACTTC; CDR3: CAWRPAGAYEQYF
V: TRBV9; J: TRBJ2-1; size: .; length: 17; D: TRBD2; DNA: TGTGCCAGCAGCGTCTCTGGTTGGACTAGTGGATACAATGAGCAGTTCTTC; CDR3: CASSVSGWTSGYNEQFF
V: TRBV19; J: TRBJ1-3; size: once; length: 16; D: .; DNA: TGTGCCAGTAGTACCTCCGGGACGTACTCTGGAAACACCATATATTTT; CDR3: CASSTSGTYSGNTIYF
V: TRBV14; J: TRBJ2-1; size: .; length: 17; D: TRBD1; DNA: TGTGCCAGCAGCCAAGTGTTGATCAGGGACAGGGGGAATGAGCAGTTCTTC; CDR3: CASSQVLIRDRGNEQFF
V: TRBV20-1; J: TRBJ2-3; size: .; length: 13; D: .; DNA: TGCAGTGCTAGAAAGGGTTTGACAGATACGCAGTATTTT; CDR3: CSARKGLTDTQYF
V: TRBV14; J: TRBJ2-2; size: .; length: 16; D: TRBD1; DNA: TGTGCCAGCAGCCACAGGACAGGGTTTTTTCCCGGGGAGCTGTTTTTT; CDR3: CASSHRTGFFPGELFF
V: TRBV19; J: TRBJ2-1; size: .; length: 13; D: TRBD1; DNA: TGTGCCAGTAGAATGGACAGGGTCAATGAGCAGTTCTTC; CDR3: CASRMDRVNEQFF
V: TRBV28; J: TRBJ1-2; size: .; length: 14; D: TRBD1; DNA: TGTGCCAGCAGTTCGCCGGGACAGACCTATGGCTACACCTTC; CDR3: CASSSPGQTYGYTF
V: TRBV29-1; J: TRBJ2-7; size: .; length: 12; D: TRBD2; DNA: TGCAGCGTTCAAGCGGGAGCTGATGAGCAGTACTTC; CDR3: CSVQAGADEQYF
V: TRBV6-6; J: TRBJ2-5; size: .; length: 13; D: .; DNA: TGTGCCAGCAGTTACTACGGGGGCGAGACCCAGTACTTC; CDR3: CASSYYGGETQYF
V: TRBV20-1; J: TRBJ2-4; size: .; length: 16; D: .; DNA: TGCAGTGCTAGACTTTTAGGACTGCTAGCCAAAAACATTCAGTACTTC; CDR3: CSARLLGLLAKNIQYF
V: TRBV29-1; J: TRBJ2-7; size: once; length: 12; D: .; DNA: TGCAGCTTTTGGGATTACACCTACGGGCAGTACTTC; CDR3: CSFWDYTYGQYF
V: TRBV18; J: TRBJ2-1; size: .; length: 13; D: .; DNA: TGTGCCAGCTCACACCCAGGACCCCTTGAGCAGTTCTTC; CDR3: CASSHPGPLEQFF